This T cell receptor beta chain stems from a study of metastatic and nonmetastatic thyroid tumors. Study background: Malignant thyroid and benign thyroid patients provided blood and tumor or nodule tissue whose repertoires were compared.

By sample share, this clone is medium-sized. What it binds is not known. The trim removed 3 bases at V and 8 bases at J, leaving 7 bases unmatched. CDR3 size: 15 residues. In germline, CDR1 is MNHEY, CDR2 SMNVEV (reference sequence). Before thyroid surgery, none of the patients had received any treatment. From the PCR reads, TCRdb re-called clones with MiXCR. Among 21,000 or so clones listed, over 25% were seen once. Study-wide points: In both blood and tumor samples, TCR beta diversity was reported significantly higher for malignant than benign nodules.

This sequence joins TRBV27 and TRBJ2-1; 10 bases map to TRBD2. What was sequenced was tumor tissue. The source of this sequence is a male donor with papillary thyroid cancer or a benign thyroid nodule (not recorded which). Some clones in this sample may be carry-over from other donors' samples. The CDR3 coding sequence is TGTGCCAGCAGTTTGAGCGGGAGGGCCCGGGATGAGCAGTTCTTC. Encoded protein: CASSLSGRARDEQFF.